These 23 T cell receptor beta chains originate from one sample sequenced in a study of response to subunit inactivated influenza vaccine. From the RT-PCR reads, TCRdb called clonotypes with MiXCR, one entry per CDR3 protein. The sample holds roughly 500,000 distinct CDR3 sequences, 15% to 20% seen once. Here the sequenced sample was CD4+ T cells sorted from PBMCs, taken around 25 months after vaccination. The receptors here all came from a man between 50 and 69 years old who received an inactivated influenza vaccine.

In its sample, this clonotype was seen many times. V is TRBV4-1 and J is TRBJ2-2; TRBD2 agrees at 13 bases. In germline, CDR1 is MGHRA, CDR2 YSYEKL. The CDR3 runs to 17 residues. V gave up 0 bases and J gave up 5 bases; unmatched junction bases: 3. CDR3 DNA: TGCGCCAGCAGCCAAGATCAGGGACTAGCGGGAACCGGGGAGCTGTTTTTT. The encoded protein is CASSQDQGLAGTGELFF.

This clonotype has just a few counts. The chain is built from TRBV6-6 and TRBJ2-5, with D perhaps matching TRBD1 or TRBD2 (6 bases each). This CDR3 spans 13 amino acids. V lost 5 bases and J 5 bases, leaving 12 bases between the germline ends. Germline V gives CDR1 MNHNY, CDR2 SVGAGI (reference sequence). CDR3 region: CASSTQGRETQYF. In DNA form, the CDR3 reads TGTGCCAGCAGTACCCAGGGGAGGGAGACCCAGTACTTC.

This CDR3 is CASSLVQTSGELFF. The CDR3 nucleotides read TGCGCCAGCAGCTTGGTACAGACTTCCGGGGAGCTGTTTTTT. The chain uses TRBV5-1 and TRBJ2-2; D is ambiguous. Germline loops: CDR1 SGHRS, CDR2 YFSETQ. Between the trimmed V and J ends, which lost 0 bases and 6 bases, there was a span of 9 bases. The CDR3 contains 14 residues.

V and J are TRBV7-9 and TRBJ2-1; D is unresolved. The germline CDR1 and CDR2 sequences are SEHNR and FQNEAQ (reference sequence). The CDR3 consists of 12 residues. With 1 base removed from V and 8 bases from J, the gap between germline ends came to 6 bases. The DNA for the CDR3 is TGTGCCAGCAGCTTAGACCAGGATGAGCAGTTCTTC. It specifies CASSLDQDEQFF.

This clonotype has only a few counts. The chain uses TRBV5-1 and TRBJ2-1; D might be TRBD2 (6 bases). The CDR3 is made up of 15 amino acids. Trimming stripped 3 bases from V and 8 bases from J, with 18 bases between. CDR1 and CDR2 from the germline V gene are SGHRS and YFSETQ. The CDR3 protein is CASSSNPGAVDEQFF. The CDR3 DNA reads TGCGCCAGCAGCTCCAACCCGGGAGCCGTGGATGAGCAGTTCTTC.

This clonotype turned up a few times. V is TRBV7-9 and J is TRBJ2-3; D gene uncertain. This CDR3 spans 12 amino acids. Trimming pared 2 bases from V and 7 bases from J, leaving 7 bases between. From germline, CDR1 is SEHNR and CDR2 FQNEAQ (reference sequence). CDR3 nucleotide sequence: TGTGCCAGCAGCTTACCGCCCAATACGCAGTATTTT. Its translation is CASSLPPNTQYF.

The V call is TRBV20-1, the J call TRBJ1-1; D may be TRBD1 (6 bases). The germline V gene has CDR1 DFQATT and CDR2 SNEGSKA (reference sequence). The CDR3 consists of 13 residues. V lost 5 bases to trimming and J lost 1 base, with 11 bases between them. The CDR3 sequence: CSAYPTGNTEAFF. The CDR3 DNA sequence: TGCAGTGCTTACCCGACAGGGAACACTGAAGCTTTCTTT.

This clonotype showed up just a few times. The V gene is TRBV18, the J gene TRBJ1-1; D is undetermined. In germline, CDR1 is KGHSH, CDR2 LQKENI. The CDR3 length is 14 residues. With 4 bases removed from V and 1 base from J, the gap between germline ends came to 10 bases. CDR3 DNA: TGTGCCAGCTCACAGACCCGGGAGAACACTGAAGCTTTCTTT. Its translation: CASSQTRENTEAFF.

In this sample, this clonotype turned up a few times. This chain joins TRBV29-1 and TRBJ2-1; D is ambiguous. This CDR3 has 12 amino acids. V lost 7 bases and J 6 bases, leaving 13 bases between the germline ends. Germline lookup yields CDR1 SQVTM and CDR2 ANQGSEA. The CDR3 reads CSGRIWANEQFF. DNA of the CDR3: TGCAGCGGACGGATCTGGGCCAATGAGCAGTTCTTC.

The chain links TRBV7-2 to TRBJ1-5; TRBD1 agrees at 9 bases. The CDR3 sequence is 15 residues long. Per germline, CDR1 SGHTA and CDR2 FQGNSA. V lost 4 bases to trimming and J lost 3 bases; unmatched junction nucleotides: 4. CDR3: CASSSWTGDNQPQHF. In nucleotides, the CDR3 is TGTGCCAGCAGCTCGTGGACAGGGGACAATCAGCCCCAGCATTTT.

This clonotype was seen a few times. V and J are TRBV5-1 and TRBJ2-2; 14 bases are shared with TRBD2. Looked up from germline, CDR1 is SGHRS and CDR2 is YFSETQ. There are 17 residues in the CDR3. V shed 4 bases and J 2 bases; nucleotides not matched to a gene: 4. The DNA of the CDR3 is TGCGCCAGCAGCGGACTAGCGGGGGGCCATAACACCGGGGAGCTGTTTTTT. This encodes CASSGLAGGHNTGELFF. Drawing the rest from reference TRBV5-1 and TRBJ2-2, the complete variable domain is KAGVTQTPRYLIKTRGQQVTLSCSPISGHRSVSWYQQTPGQGLQFLFEYFSETQRNKGNFPGRFSGRQFSNSRSEMNVSTLELGDSALYLCASSGLAGGHNTGELFFGEGSRLTVL.

The chain is built from TRBV4-3 and TRBJ2-5; TRBD1 might be the D (6 bases). From germline, CDR1 is LGHNA and CDR2 YSLEER. This CDR3 region has 15 residues. Trimming left V 1 base short and J 5 bases short, with 14 bases between. DNA for the CDR3: TGCGCCAGCAGCCAAGCAGGGGCCAGAGCGGAGACCCAGTACTTC. Amino acid sequence: CASSQAGARAETQYF.

The chain is built from TRBV7-8 and TRBJ2-2; unclear D gene. The V gene lost 7 bases and the J gene lost 0 bases, with 12 bases spanning the gap. CDR3 length: 15 residues. Germline CDR1 reads SGHVS; CDR2 reads FQNEAQ. CDR3 coding DNA: TGTGCCAGCAAGACGGTATACGCGAACACCGGGGAGCTGTTTTTT. It yields the protein CASKTVYANTGELFF.

In this sample, this clonotype turned up a few times. The chain is built from TRBV6-5 and TRBJ1-2, with D hard to call. CDR1 is MNHEY, CDR2 SVGAGI, per germline. The CDR3 sequence is 13 residues long. Trimming took 2 bases from V and 4 from J, leaving 8 bases between them. The CDR3 is CASSYNSAYGYTF. The CDR3 DNA sequence: TGTGCCAGCAGTTACAACAGTGCCTATGGCTACACCTTC.

The chain joins TRBV11-2 to TRBJ2-1; 14 bases match TRBD2. J was trimmed by 7 bases and V by 1 base; bases with no gene match: 15. The CDR3 spans 20 residues. CDR1 and CDR2 from the germline V gene are SGHAT and FQNNGV. As DNA, the CDR3 is TGTGCCAGCAGCTTAGGTCGACTAGCGGGGGGGCTGGGCGTCCTTAATGAGCAGTTCTTC. It yields the protein CASSLGRLAGGLGVLNEQFF.

V usage is TRBV15 and J usage is TRBJ1-1, with D uncertain. The length of the CDR3 is 16 residues. In germline, CDR1 is LNHNV, CDR2 YYDKDF (reference sequence). The V end lost 1 base, the J end lost 0 bases, and 12 bases lay between the germline ends. The CDR3 region has the DNA TGTGCCACCAGCAGAGTAGGGAACTTAATGAACACTGAAGCTTTCTTT. Amino acids: CATSRVGNLMNTEAFF.

The sample holds a few counts of this clonotype. The chain is built from TRBV20-1 and TRBJ1-2; tentatively, D is TRBD1 (5 bases). Looked up from germline, CDR1 is DFQATT and CDR2 is SNEGSKA (reference sequence). With 5 bases removed from V and 6 bases from J, the gap between germline ends came to 13 bases. The CDR3 has 12 residues. This chain's CDR3 is CSALVREDGYTF. In nucleotides, the CDR3 is TGCAGTGCTCTCGTCAGGGAGGATGGCTACACCTTC.

This clonotype has ten or more counts. The V call is TRBV2, the J call TRBJ2-3; 9 positions match TRBD2. The V gene's germline CDR1 is SNHLY and CDR2 FYNNEI. This CDR3 has 13 residues. V dropped 5 bases and J dropped 7; count of bases not matched to a gene: 4. The CDR3 DNA follows: TGTGCCAGCAGTCCGGGACTAGCTAATACGCAGTATTTT. As protein: CASSPGLANTQYF.

The chain has TRBV12-3 or TRBV12-4 and TRBJ2-5; possible D gene TRBD2, 6 bases. The CDR3 spans 13 residues. Trimming left V 6 bases short and J 5 bases short, with 13 bases between. CDR3 loop: CASRFVGGETQYF. As DNA, the CDR3 is TGTGCCAGCAGATTTGTTGGGGGGGAGACCCAGTACTTC.

This chain links TRBV28 with TRBJ2-1; 9 bases align to TRBD2. The CDR3 contains 13 residues. The germline gives CDR1 MDHEN, CDR2 SYDVKM. With V trimmed by 7 bases and J by 7 bases, 5 bases remained unmatched. The CDR3 reads CASNSGSRNEQFF. CDR3 sequence (DNA): TGTGCCAGCAATAGCGGGAGTAGGAATGAGCAGTTCTTC.

CDR3 in DNA: TGTGCCAGCAGTTTTGGGCTTACTGGAAACACCATATATTTT. Amino acids: CASSFGLTGNTIYF. This chain links TRBV12-3 or TRBV12-4 with TRBJ1-3; the D is unclear. V was clipped by 3 bases and J by 2 bases, with 8 bases between them. The CDR3 is made up of 14 amino acids.

The chain carries TRBV10-3 and TRBJ1-1; no clear D gene. CDR3 length: 14 amino acids. Trimming took 4 bases from V and 3 from J, leaving 12 bases between them. The germline V gene encodes CDR1 ENHRY and CDR2 SYGVKD. CDR3 in amino acids: CAISVKGGDTEAFF. Here the CDR3 DNA reads TGTGCCATCAGTGTGAAGGGCGGGGACACTGAAGCTTTCTTT.

The chain employs TRBV6-5 and TRBJ2-7; D gene ambiguous. The CDR3 has 14 residues. The V gene lost 0 bases and the J gene lost 4 bases, with 10 bases spanning the gap. Germline V CDR1 and CDR2: MNHEY, SVGAGI. CDR3 loop: CASSYSTTGYEQYF. The CDR3 DNA is TGTGCCAGCAGTTACTCGACAACGGGTTACGAGCAGTACTTC.